This entry lists 4 T cell receptor beta chains sequenced from one sample in a study of T cell repertoires in cytomegalovirus infection. Each CDR3 protein is one row after TCRdb ran MiXCR on the reads. The sample lists fewer than 400,000 distinct CDR3 sequences, 15% to 20% seen once, with approximately 10% in the top ten. Sequencing used PBMCs. The source of these receptors is a human donor in good health (CMV status not recorded). Some clones in this sample may be carry-over from other donors' samples.

The rearrangement uses TRBV20-1 and TRBJ2-7; TRBD2 matches at 8 bases. The CDR3 runs to 15 residues. V was pared by 5 bases and J by 1 base, with 10 bases of the junction left unmatched. Germline loops: CDR1 DFQATT, CDR2 SNEGSKA (reference sequence). CDR3 region: CSADLRERGSYEQYF. CDR3 in DNA: TGCAGTGCTGACTTGAGGGAGCGGGGGTCCTACGAGCAGTACTTC.

The rearrangement joins TRBV20-1 to TRBJ2-5; 7 bases are shared with TRBD1. The CDR3 is 15 residues long. J gave up 3 bases and V 8 bases, and 15 bases lay outside the gene matches. CDR1 is DFQATT, CDR2 SNEGSKA, per germline (reference sequence). CDR3 region: CSLERGRETEETQYF. Written as DNA, the CDR3 is TGCAGTTTAGAGAGGGGGCGAGAAACTGAAGAGACCCAGTACTTC.

The chain recombines TRBV24-1 with TRBJ2-3, with TRBD1 identical over 7 bases. CDR1 KGHDR and CDR2 SFDVKD come from the germline V gene. J was trimmed by 2 bases and V by 5 bases; bases with no gene match: 3. The CDR3 loop spans 14 amino acids. The CDR3 coding sequence is TGTGCCACCAGTGTAGGACAGGCCACAGATACGCAGTATTTT. It codes for CATSVGQATDTQYF.

There are a few counts of this clonotype. The chain is built from TRBV28 and TRBJ1-4; 9 positions agree with TRBD1. This CDR3 is 17 amino acids long. Germline assignment: CDR1 MDHEN and CDR2 SYDVKM. Losses at the gene ends were 5 bases for V and 8 bases for J; bases not matched to a gene: 15. The CDR3 sequence: CASSRIQSGTGYEKLFF. The CDR3 region has the DNA TGTGCCAGCAGTCGGATTCAATCCGGGACAGGGTACGAAAAACTGTTTTTT.